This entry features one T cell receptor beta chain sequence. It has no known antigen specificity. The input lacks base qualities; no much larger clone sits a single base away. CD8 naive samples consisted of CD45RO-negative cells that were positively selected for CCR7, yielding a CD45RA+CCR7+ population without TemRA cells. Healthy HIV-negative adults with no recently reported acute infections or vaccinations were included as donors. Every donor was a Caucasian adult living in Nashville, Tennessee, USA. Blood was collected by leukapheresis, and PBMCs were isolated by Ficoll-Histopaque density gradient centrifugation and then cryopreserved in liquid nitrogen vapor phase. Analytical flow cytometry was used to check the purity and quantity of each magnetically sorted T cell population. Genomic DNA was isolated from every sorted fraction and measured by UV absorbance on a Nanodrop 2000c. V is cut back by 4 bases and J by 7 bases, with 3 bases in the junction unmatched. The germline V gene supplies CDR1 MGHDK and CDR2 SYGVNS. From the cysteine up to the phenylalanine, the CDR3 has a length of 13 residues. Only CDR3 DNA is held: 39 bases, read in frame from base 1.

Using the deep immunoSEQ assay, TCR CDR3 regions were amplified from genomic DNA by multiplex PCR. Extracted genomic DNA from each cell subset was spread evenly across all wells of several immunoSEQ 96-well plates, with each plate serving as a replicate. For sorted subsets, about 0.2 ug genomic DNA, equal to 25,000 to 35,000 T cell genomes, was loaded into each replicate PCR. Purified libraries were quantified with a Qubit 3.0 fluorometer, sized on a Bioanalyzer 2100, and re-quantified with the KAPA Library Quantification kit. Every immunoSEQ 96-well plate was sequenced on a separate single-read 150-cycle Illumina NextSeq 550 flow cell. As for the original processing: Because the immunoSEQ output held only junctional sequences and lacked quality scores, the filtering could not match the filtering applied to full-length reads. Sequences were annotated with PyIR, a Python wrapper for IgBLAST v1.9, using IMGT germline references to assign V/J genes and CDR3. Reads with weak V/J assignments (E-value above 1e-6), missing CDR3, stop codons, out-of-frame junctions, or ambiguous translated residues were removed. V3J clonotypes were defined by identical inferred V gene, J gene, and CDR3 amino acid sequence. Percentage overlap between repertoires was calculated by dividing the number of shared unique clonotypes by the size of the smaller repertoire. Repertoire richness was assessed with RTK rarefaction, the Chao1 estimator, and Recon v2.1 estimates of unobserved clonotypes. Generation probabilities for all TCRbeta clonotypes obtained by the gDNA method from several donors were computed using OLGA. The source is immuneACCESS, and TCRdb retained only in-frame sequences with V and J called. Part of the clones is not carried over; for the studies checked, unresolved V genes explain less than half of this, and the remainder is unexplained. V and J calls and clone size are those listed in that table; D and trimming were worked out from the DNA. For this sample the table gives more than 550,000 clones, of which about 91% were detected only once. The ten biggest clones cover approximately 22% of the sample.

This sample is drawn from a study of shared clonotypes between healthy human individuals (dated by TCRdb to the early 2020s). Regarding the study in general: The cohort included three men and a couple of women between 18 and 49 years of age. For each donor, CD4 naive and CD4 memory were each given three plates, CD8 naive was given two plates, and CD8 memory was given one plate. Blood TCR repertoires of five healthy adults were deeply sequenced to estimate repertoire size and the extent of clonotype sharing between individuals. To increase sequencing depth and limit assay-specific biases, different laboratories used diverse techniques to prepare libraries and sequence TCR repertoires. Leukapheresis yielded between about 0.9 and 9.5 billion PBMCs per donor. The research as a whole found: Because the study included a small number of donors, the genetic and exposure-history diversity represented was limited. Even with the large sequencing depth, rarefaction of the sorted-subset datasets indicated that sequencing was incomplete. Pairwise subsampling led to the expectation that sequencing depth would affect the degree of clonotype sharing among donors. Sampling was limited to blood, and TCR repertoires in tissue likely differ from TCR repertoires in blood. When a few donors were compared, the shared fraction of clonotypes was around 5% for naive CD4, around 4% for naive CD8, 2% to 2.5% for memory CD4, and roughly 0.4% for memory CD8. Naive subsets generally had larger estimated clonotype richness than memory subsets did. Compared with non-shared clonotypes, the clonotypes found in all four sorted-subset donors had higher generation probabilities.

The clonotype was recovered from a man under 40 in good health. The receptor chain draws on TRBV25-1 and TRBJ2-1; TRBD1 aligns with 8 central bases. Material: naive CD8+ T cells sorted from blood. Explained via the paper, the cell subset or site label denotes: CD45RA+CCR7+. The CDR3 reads CASSGTGLNEQFF. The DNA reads TGTGCCAGCAGTGGGACAGGGTTGAATGAGCAGTTCTTC.